The clone carrying this TCR beta chain occurred a few times. This entry is derived from a study of cytomegalovirus exposure and HLA in healthy donors. The PCR made use of 60 Vbeta and 13 Jbeta primers. Sequencing used immunoSEQ multiplex PCR; TCRdb keeps in-frame clones, though not all of them. Among about 100,000 clones, 55% to 75% were seen once, and the ten largest hold approximately 15%. The TCR comes from a woman between 18 and 29 years old in good health and CMV-seropositive. Sequenced: PBMCs.

CDR3 residues: CASSQYQDTPEAFF. Written as DNA, the CDR3 is TGTGCCAGCTCACAGTACCAGGACACCCCTGAAGCTTTCTTT. The V and J genes are TRBV18 and TRBJ1-1; weak D call: TRBD1 (5 bases). Trimming stripped 4 bases from V and 6 bases from J, with 15 bases between. The CDR3 runs to 14 residues. The V gene's germline CDR1 is KGHSH and CDR2 LQKENI. Full variable domain (missing parts from reference TRBV18 and TRBJ1-1): NAGVMQNPRHLVRRRGQEARLRCSPMKGHSHVYWYRQLPEEGLKFMVYLQKENIIDESGMPKERFSAEFPKEGPSILRIQQVVRGDSAAYFCASSQYQDTPEAFFGQGTRLTVV.